What follows are 26 T cell receptor beta chains derived from one specimen sequenced in a study of beta chain features in type 1 diabetes. The investigators reverse transcribed all of the isolated RNA, so they sequenced expressed TCRB transcripts. Assay: immunoSEQ multiplex PCR; the TCRdb copy retains only in-frame clones and omits some. The sample records approximately 110,000 clones, less than 40% being singletons. Sample: stem cell memory CD4+ T cells from blood. The receptors derive from a young woman in good health.

This chain links TRBV14 with TRBJ2-3; possibly TRBD2 for D (6 bases). The CDR3 has 15 amino acids. The germline V gene encodes CDR1 SGHDN and CDR2 FVKESK. The germline V and J ends were trimmed by 2 bases and 2 bases, with 11 bases remaining between them. CDR3 bases: TGTGCCAGCAGCCAATGGGGGGTATACACAGATACGCAGTATTTT. Amino acid sequence: CASSQWGVYTDTQYF. Full variable domain (outside the CDR3, taken from reference TRBV14 and TRBJ2-3): EAGVTQFPSHSVIEKGQTVTLRCDPISGHDNLYWYRRVMGKEIKFLLHFVKESKQDESGMPNNRFLAERTGGTYSTLKVQPAELEDSGVYFCASSQWGVYTDTQYFGPGTRLTVL.

This clone has more than one count but fewer than ten. The chain couples TRBV9 to TRBJ2-3; D remains unclear. Between the trimmed V and J ends, which lost 0 bases and 0 bases, there was a span of 8 bases. CDR1 is SGDLS and CDR2 is YYNGEE in the germline V gene. The CDR3 length is 15 residues. Here the CDR3 reads CASSVGAFSTDTQYF. As DNA, the CDR3 is TGTGCCAGCAGCGTAGGGGCGTTTAGCACAGATACGCAGTATTTT.

The V and J genes are TRBV5-4 and TRBJ2-3; D may be TRBD1 (5 bases). The CDR3 length is 12 residues. Trimming left V 1 base short and J 5 bases short, with 5 bases between. Germline CDR1 SGHNT, CDR2 YYREEE (reference sequence). The CDR3 nucleotides are TGTGCCAGCAGCTTGAGGGGAGATACGCAGTATTTT. Translated: CASSLRGDTQYF.

The V and J genes are TRBV7-2 and TRBJ2-7; D possibly corresponds to TRBD1 (6 bases). Per the germline V gene, CDR1 is SGHTA and CDR2 is FQGNSA. Trimming removed 4 bases at V and 3 bases at J, with 13 bases between. This CDR3 region has 14 residues. The DNA of the CDR3 is TGTGCCAGCAGCTCCTCCGGGACACACTACGAGCAGTACTTC. It codes for CASSSSGTHYEQYF.

The V call is TRBV5-1, the J call TRBJ2-3; TRBD1 agrees at 11 bases. The CDR3 spans 15 residues. V gave up 4 bases and J gave up 6 bases; unmatched junction bases: 7. Germline V gene sequence: CDR1 SGHRS, CDR2 YFSETQ. CDR3 sequence: CASSRGDRGKDTQYF. CDR3 sequence (DNA): TGCGCCAGCAGCCGAGGGGACAGGGGGAAGGATACGCAGTATTTT. The whole variable domain, filled in from reference TRBV5-1 and TRBJ2-3, reads KAGVTQTPRYLIKTRGQQVTLSCSPISGHRSVSWYQQTPGQGLQFLFEYFSETQRNKGNFPGRFSGRQFSNSRSEMNVSTLELGDSALYLCASSRGDRGKDTQYFGPGTRLTVL.

V usage is TRBV28 and J usage is TRBJ2-7, with D possibly matching TRBD1 (5 bases). CDR1 and CDR2 (germline): MDHEN, SYDVKM. The CDR3 totals 14 residues. V was trimmed by 3 bases and J by 5 bases, leaving 14 bases between them. The CDR3 sequence is CASSLAGYQDEQYF. CDR3 nucleotide sequence: TGTGCCAGCAGTTTGGCAGGGTACCAGGACGAGCAGTACTTC.

V and J are TRBV13 and TRBJ2-7; 9 bases line up with TRBD2. The CDR3 runs 15 residues. The germline V gene has CDR1 PRHDT and CDR2 FYEKMQ (reference sequence). Unmatched junction bases numbered 2, after V lost 0 bases and J lost 2 bases. CDR3 residues: CASSLGPSGTYEQYF. CDR3 DNA: TGTGCCAGCAGCTTAGGGCCTAGCGGGACCTACGAGCAGTACTTC.

V and J are TRBV4-2 and TRBJ1-3; D unclear. In germline, CDR1 is LGHNA, CDR2 YNFKEQ. The CDR3 has 14 amino acids. V was pared by 10 bases and J by 1 base, with 14 bases between. The CDR3 protein is CATGNSVSGNTIYF. CDR3 DNA sequence: TGTGCCACCGGGAACAGCGTTTCTGGAAACACCATATATTTT.

This clone has more than one count but fewer than ten. As DNA, the CDR3 is TGTGCCAGCAGCTTTTATGCAGGCCCCAATCAGCCCCAGCATTTT. It specifies CASSFYAGPNQPQHF. The chain joins TRBV11-2 to TRBJ1-5; D is unresolved. CDR3 length: 15 amino acids. V dropped 3 bases and J dropped 3 bases, with 12 bases sitting between them. CDR1 and CDR2 (germline): SGHAT, FQNNGV.

The chain recombines TRBV7-2 with TRBJ2-5; 10 bases match TRBD1. Losses at the gene ends were 0 bases for V and 4 bases for J; bases not matched to a gene: 11. The CDR3 totals 18 residues. The V gene's germline CDR1 is SGHTA and CDR2 FQGNSA. CDR3 loop: CASSLARTGTGVRETQYF. The CDR3 DNA reads as TGTGCCAGCAGCTTAGCTCGTACCGGGACAGGGGTCAGAGAGACCCAGTACTTC.

The J gene is TRBJ2-1, the V gene TRBV27; 11 positions match TRBD2. Germline lookup yields CDR1 MNHEY and CDR2 SMNVEV (reference sequence). Trimming cost V 5 bases and J 3 bases; bases outside gene matches: 3. CDR3 length: 15 residues. The CDR3 spells CASSPGTSGYNEQFF. The CDR3 DNA reads as TGTGCCAGCAGTCCCGGGACTAGCGGCTACAATGAGCAGTTCTTC.

The V and J genes are TRBV19 and TRBJ2-7; TRBD1 aligns across 7 bases. The CDR3 totals 13 residues. Germline V gene lookup returns CDR1 LNHDA and CDR2 SQIVND (reference sequence). The junction had 7 bases not matched to a gene; V was cut back by 7 bases and J by 4 bases. The chain's CDR3 is CASKDRRYYEQYF. CDR3 coding DNA: TGTGCCAGTAAGGACAGGAGATATTACGAGCAGTACTTC.

The chain employs TRBV5-6 and TRBJ2-1; 11 nucleotides line up with TRBD2. V shed 0 bases and J 6 bases; nucleotides not matched to a gene: 5. This CDR3 is built from 16 residues. The V gene's germline CDR1 is SGHDT and CDR2 YYEEEE. The CDR3 DNA is TGTGCCAGCAGCTTGGCCGGGCTAGCGGGAGGCAATGAGCAGTTCTTC. It specifies CASSLAGLAGGNEQFF.

The chain recombines TRBV29-1 with TRBJ2-7; 7 nucleotides agree with TRBD1. Trimming removed 5 bases from V and 4 bases from J; junction bases left unmatched: 5. There are 12 residues in the CDR3. Germline V gene sequence: CDR1 SQVTM, CDR2 ANQGSEA. DNA for the CDR3: TGCAGCGTTACGGAGGACAGGTACGAGCAGTACTTC. Protein: CSVTEDRYEQYF.

This clone has a count of ten or more. This chain connects TRBV14 to TRBJ2-1; 7 bases are shared with TRBD2. V gave up 1 base and J gave up 2 bases; unmatched junction bases: 2. The length of the CDR3 is 15 residues. Germline CDR1 reads SGHDN; CDR2 reads FVKESK. DNA for the CDR3: TGTGCCAGCAGCCAAGGCGGGAGCCCCTACAATGAGCAGTTCTTC. It translates to CASSQGGSPYNEQFF.

This clone was recorded many times. The genes are TRBV29-1 and TRBJ2-1; 11 nucleotides align to TRBD2. Trimming cost V 4 bases and J 9 bases; bases outside gene matches: 11. The CDR3 has 15 amino acids. Germline V lookup: CDR1 SQVTM, CDR2 ANQGSEA. The CDR3 nucleotides read TGCAGCGTTGCCGTAGCGGGAGGGATAGTAGGTGAGCAGTTCTTC. It specifies CSVAVAGGIVGEQFF.

This clone was recorded only once. The J gene is TRBJ2-1, the V gene TRBV7-3, with 9 bases that match TRBD2. Germline V lookup: CDR1 SGHTA, CDR2 FQGTGA. This CDR3 is 16 amino acids long. The V segment lost 5 bases and the J segment 7 bases; nucleotides outside the gene matches: 12. The CDR3 here is CASSTRSGRGLNEQFF. CDR3 nucleotides: TGTGCCAGCAGCACACGTAGCGGGAGAGGGTTGAATGAGCAGTTCTTC.

The chain uses TRBV18 and TRBJ2-5, with 11 bases that match TRBD1. This CDR3 is 17 amino acids long. V dropped 3 bases and J dropped 4; count of bases not matched to a gene: 10. Germline lookup yields CDR1 KGHSH and CDR2 LQKENI. The CDR3 sequence: CASSPPNGQGAGETQYF. CDR3 in DNA: TGTGCCAGCTCACCCCCGAATGGACAGGGGGCCGGAGAGACCCAGTACTTC.

A few counts support this clone. As DNA, the CDR3 is TGTGCCAGCTCACCCGGGACAGGGCGAAATGAAAAACTGTTTTTT. Encoded protein: CASSPGTGRNEKLFF. V and J are TRBV18 and TRBJ1-4, with 9 bases lining up with TRBD1. Germline CDR1 is KGHSH and CDR2 is LQKENI. Trimming cost V 3 bases and J 5 bases; bases outside gene matches: 4. The CDR3 loop spans 15 amino acids.

This clone was counted between two and nine times. The CDR3 DNA reads TGTGCCAGCAGCATACCAGACAGGGCTGGGGCCAACGTCCTGACTTTC. This translates into CASSIPDRAGANVLTF. V is TRBV11-1 and J is TRBJ2-6; 7 bases align to TRBD1. V shed 5 bases, J shed 2 bases, and the junction held 6 bases outside the gene matches. The length of the CDR3 is 16 residues. Germline CDR1 reads SGHAT; CDR2 reads FQDESV (reference sequence). The full variable domain, in which reference TRBV11-1 and TRBJ2-6 provide the parts outside the CDR3, is EAEVAQSPRYKITEKSQAVAFWCDPISGHATLYWYRQILGQGPELLVQFQDESVVDDSQLPKDRFSAERLKGVDSTLKIQPAELGDSAMYLCASSIPDRAGANVLTFGAGSRLTVL.

This clone was counted between two and nine times. V is TRBV19 and J is TRBJ2-7, with a weak D call TRBD1 (6 bases). Trimming stripped 6 bases from V and 2 bases from J, with 11 bases between. Germline CDR1 and CDR2: LNHDA and SQIVND (reference sequence). The CDR3 contains 13 residues. This CDR3 reads CASSLTGAYEQYF. The CDR3 DNA reads TGTGCCAGTAGCTTGACAGGTGCCTACGAGCAGTACTTC.

V is TRBV30 and J is TRBJ2-1, with D perhaps TRBD2 (6 bases). Looked up from germline, CDR1 is GTSNPN and CDR2 is SVGIG (reference sequence). The CDR3 extends over 13 amino acids. V lost 6 bases and J 4 bases, leaving 13 bases between the germline ends. Written as DNA, the CDR3 is TGTGCCTGCGCTAGCGAATGGTACAATGAGCAGTTCTTC. It codes for CACASEWYNEQFF.

This clone was recorded only once. The rearrangement joins TRBV5-1 to TRBJ1-3, with D possibly TRBD1 on 6 matching bases. V shed 4 bases and J shed 4 bases, with 18 bases lying between them. CDR1 SGHRS and CDR2 YFSETQ come from the germline V gene. The CDR3 spans 16 residues. The CDR3 loop is CASSHAQGSTGNTIYF. The CDR3 DNA follows: TGCGCCAGCAGCCATGCACAGGGCTCTACCGGAAACACCATATATTTT. Based on the CDR3 plus reference TRBV5-1 and TRBJ1-3, the full variable domain is KAGVTQTPRYLIKTRGQQVTLSCSPISGHRSVSWYQQTPGQGLQFLFEYFSETQRNKGNFPGRFSGRQFSNSRSEMNVSTLELGDSALYLCASSHAQGSTGNTIYFGEGSWLTVV.

This clone was seen a few times. The rearrangement joins TRBV19 to TRBJ2-5, with unresolved D. From germline, CDR1 is LNHDA and CDR2 SQIVND (reference sequence). Trimming left V 3 bases short and J 4 bases short, with 6 bases between. This CDR3 contains 12 residues. The CDR3 spells CASSMFRETQYF. The CDR3 coding sequence is TGTGCCAGTAGTATGTTCCGAGAGACCCAGTACTTC.

The V gene is TRBV2, the J gene TRBJ1-4; no clear D. The length of the CDR3 is 12 residues. The germline V gene encodes CDR1 SNHLY and CDR2 FYNNEI. Trimming removed 5 bases at V and 8 bases at J, with 9 bases between. The CDR3 reads CASSLTEEKLFF. CDR3 sequence (DNA): TGTGCCAGCAGTCTTACAGAGGAAAAACTGTTTTTT.

The chain has TRBV19 and TRBJ1-5, with D maybe TRBD1 (6 bases). This CDR3 is 16 amino acids long. The V end lost 3 bases, the J end lost 2 bases, and 14 bases lay between the germline ends. Germline CDR1 is LNHDA and CDR2 is SQIVND (reference sequence). DNA for the CDR3: TGTGCCAGTAGTATGGGGGGGGCGCGGGGCAATCAGCCCCAGCATTTT. This translates into CASSMGGARGNQPQHF.